This TCR beta chain was profiled in a study of early T cells in non-severe SARS-CoV-2 infection. Study summary: Alpha and beta chains were unpaired, from unsorted whole-blood bulk RNA.

This clonotype was recorded at least ten times. The antigen remains undetermined. This CDR3 comprises 12 residues. The germline CDR1 and CDR2 sequences are MNHNY and SVGAGI (reference sequence). V was pared by 6 bases and J by 3 bases, with 2 bases of the junction left unmatched. Study-wide results and caveats: Reliance on VDJdb matching favored anti-spike CD8 responses; private and CD4 specificities were missed.

Individual cDNA molecules received unique molecular identifiers. Using its own MiXCR run on the 5' RACE reads, TCRdb lists one record per CDR3 protein. The sample has about 83,000 distinct CDR3 sequences; about 12% are singletons. The TCR originated in an adult who was a healthcare worker with PCR-confirmed SARS-CoV-2 infection or an uninfected control (not recorded which). Sequenced: whole blood. This sequence joins TRBV6-6 and TRBJ2-7; 7 nucleotides align to TRBD2. The CDR3: CASSSSGYEQYF. In nucleotides, the CDR3 is TGTGCCAGCAGCTCTAGCGGCTACGAGCAGTACTTC.